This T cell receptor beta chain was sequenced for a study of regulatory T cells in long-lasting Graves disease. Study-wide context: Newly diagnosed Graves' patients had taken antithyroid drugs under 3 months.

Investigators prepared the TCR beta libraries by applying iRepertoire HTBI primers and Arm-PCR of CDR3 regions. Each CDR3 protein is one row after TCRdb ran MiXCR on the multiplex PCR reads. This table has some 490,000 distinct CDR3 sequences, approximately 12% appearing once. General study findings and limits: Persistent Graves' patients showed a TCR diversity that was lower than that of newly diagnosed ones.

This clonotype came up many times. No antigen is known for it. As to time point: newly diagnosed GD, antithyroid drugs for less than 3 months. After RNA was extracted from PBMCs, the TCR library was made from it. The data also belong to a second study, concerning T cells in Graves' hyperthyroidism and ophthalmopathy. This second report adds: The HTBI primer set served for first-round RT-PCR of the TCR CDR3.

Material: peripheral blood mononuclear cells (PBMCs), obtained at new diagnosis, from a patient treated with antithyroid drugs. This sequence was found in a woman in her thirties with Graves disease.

The CDR3 region has the DNA TGCAGCGCTCAGACAGGGGCGGGGAACACTGAAGCTTTCTTT. This sequence encodes CSAQTGAGNTEAFF. The chain combines TRBV29-1 with TRBJ1-1, with 8 nucleotides matching TRBD1. CDR1 SQVTM and CDR2 ANQGSEA come from the germline V gene. V was pared by 7 bases and J by 1 base, with 8 bases of the junction left unmatched. The CDR3 runs to 14 residues.